This is a list of T cell receptor beta chains from one sample in a study of spatial heterogeneity in lung cancer. TCRdb called the 5' RACE reads again in MiXCR, with one record for every CDR3 protein. The table has tens of thousands of distinct CDR3 sequences, roughly 7% seen once. This specimen consisted of PBMCs, obtained at surgery. The receptors come from a female donor with early-stage non-small cell lung cancer. CDR3s include the opening cysteine and the closing phenylalanine or tryptophan. The D gene is left open where the match is weak. Only part of the rows carry a size: once, few, many, or a class if the clone is expanded.

D gene | J gene | V gene | clone size | CDR3 protein | CDR3 DNA
- | TRBJ1-5 | TRBV5-5 | - | CASSPGTWAGLQHF | TGTGCCAGCAGCCCCGGGACATGGGCCGGGCTCCAGCATTTT
- | TRBJ2-7 | TRBV7-9 | many | CASSLGLAPYEQYF | TGTGCCAGCAGCTTAGGTCTAGCCCCCTACGAGCAGTACTTC
- | TRBJ1-6 | TRBV6-1 | many | CASSEAYSPLHF | TGTGCCAGCAGTGAAGCTTATTCACCCCTCCACTTT
- | TRBJ1-6 | TRBV9 | few | CASSPTPQSHNSPLHF | TGTGCCAGCAGCCCTACCCCCCAGTCACATAATTCACCCCTCCACTTT
- | TRBJ2-5 | TRBV7-2 | many | CASSSTLTQYF | TGTGCCAGCAGCTCCACCCTGACCCAGTACTTC
TRBD2 | TRBJ2-3 | TRBV5-1 | many | CASSLAGGVPTDTQYF | TGCGCCAGCAGCTTGGCCGGGGGGGTCCCCACAGATACGCAGTATTTT
TRBD1 | TRBJ2-6 | TRBV7-2 | few | CASSGQGAVGANVLTF | TGTGCCAGCAGCGGACAGGGGGCGGTTGGGGCCAACGTCCTGACTTTC
- | TRBJ1-1 | TRBV5-1 | many | CASSPSDTEAFF | TGCGCCAGCAGCCCCAGTGACACTGAAGCTTTCTTT
- | TRBJ1-2 | TRBV5-1 | - | CASSLDNYGYTF | TGCGCCAGCAGCTTAGACAACTATGGCTACACCTTC
TRBD2 | TRBJ2-5 | TRBV18 | few | CASSLVLAGSATGRETQYF | TGTGCCAGCTCACTCGTTTTAGCGGGGTCCGCCACTGGGCGAGAGACCCAGTACTTC
- | TRBJ2-1 | TRBV7-9 | many | CASSIDPLGNEQFF | TGTGCCAGCAGCATAGACCCTCTCGGGAATGAGCAGTTCTTC
TRBD1 | TRBJ2-5 | TRBV2 | many | CASSPQGAGETQYF | TGTGCCAGCAGCCCACAGGGGGCGGGGGAGACCCAGTACTTC
- | TRBJ2-3 | TRBV28 | few | CASSPPTPGDTQYF | TGTGCCAGCAGTCCACCCACACCAGGGGATACGCAGTATTTT
- | TRBJ2-5 | TRBV4-3 | - | CASGLAPKRQETQYF | TGCGCCAGCGGTTTAGCCCCGAAGCGCCAAGAGACCCAGTACTTC
- | TRBJ1-2 | TRBV2 | many | CASSPLQGNYGYTF | TGTGCCAGCAGCCCCCTCCAGGGAAACTATGGCTACACCTTC
- | TRBJ2-5 | TRBV12-3/TRBV12-4 | many | CASSFLSLQETQYF | TGTGCCAGCAGTTTTTTGAGTTTACAAGAGACCCAGTACTTC
- | TRBJ1-2 | TRBV20-1 | few | CSARDHGDGYTF | TGCAGTGCTAGAGATCATGGGGATGGCTACACCTTC
TRBD2 | TRBJ2-5 | TRBV6-2/TRBV6-3 | - | CASRLAGAARSAQYF | TGTGCCAGCAGACTAGCGGGGGCGGCAAGATCGGCCCAGTACTTC
- | TRBJ1-5 | TRBV11-2 | many | CASRRRDVSNQPQHF | TGTGCCAGCAGGCGTCGGGACGTTAGCAATCAGCCCCAGCATTTT
- | TRBJ1-5 | TRBV4-1 | many | CASSQDWLGNQPQHF | TGCGCCAGCAGCCAAGATTGGCTTGGGAATCAGCCCCAGCATTTT
- | TRBJ2-4 | TRBV4-1 | few | CASSQVPLAKNIQYF | TGCGCCAGCAGCCAAGTACCCCTAGCCAAAAACATTCAGTACTTC
- | TRBJ2-5 | TRBV7-6 | few | CASSLEGPPYQETQYF | TGTGCCAGCAGCTTAGAGGGGCCTCCGTACCAAGAGACCCAGTACTTC
- | TRBJ1-2 | TRBV6-1 | - | CAGRRFNYGYTF | TGTGCCGGCAGGCGATTTAACTATGGCTACACCTTC
- | TRBJ1-1 | TRBV7-9 | many | CASRGPGKATEAFF | TGTGCCAGCAGAGGCCCAGGGAAGGCGACTGAAGCTTTCTTT
- | TRBJ2-1 | TRBV7-2 | few | CASRGLSYNEQFF | TGTGCCAGCAGGGGGCTCTCCTACAATGAGCAGTTCTTC
TRBD1 | TRBJ2-7 | TRBV20-1 | few | CSASQTGAAFYEQYF | TGCAGTGCTTCACAGACAGGGGCCGCCTTTTACGAGCAGTACTTC
- | TRBJ1-1 | TRBV20-1 | few | CSATQRSFMNTEAFF | TGCAGTGCAACCCAAAGGTCATTTATGAACACTGAAGCTTTCTTT
- | TRBJ1-4 | TRBV12-3/TRBV12-4 | many | CASRPLTSLGEKLFF | TGTGCCAGCAGACCGTTAACCTCGCTGGGTGAAAAACTGTTTTTT
TRBD1 | TRBJ1-2 | TRBV6-5 | - | CASSYSGQGTYGYTF | TGTGCCAGCAGTTACTCAGGACAGGGGACCTATGGCTACACCTTC
TRBD1 | TRBJ2-1 | TRBV29-1 | many | CSIRGTGETGASYNEQFF | TGCAGCATCCGCGGGACAGGAGAAACGGGGGCGTCCTACAATGAGCAGTTCTTC
- | TRBJ1-5 | TRBV12-3/TRBV12-4 | few | CASRRGGDQPQHF | TGTGCCAGCAGGAGAGGTGGAGATCAGCCCCAGCATTTT
- | TRBJ2-7 | TRBV27 | many | CASSSFLGTGSYEQYF | TGTGCCAGCAGTTCATTCCTCGGGACGGGCTCCTACGAGCAGTACTTC
- | TRBJ1-2 | TRBV29-1 | many | CSAGGTRDGYTF | TGCAGCGCCGGGGGAACTCGAGATGGCTACACCTTC
- | TRBJ1-6 | TRBV5-5 | - | CASSFESGYNSPLHF | TGTGCCAGCAGCTTTGAGTCAGGCTATAATTCACCCCTCCACTTT
TRBD2 | TRBJ2-1 | TRBV20-1 | many | CSAKPPSGGLNEQFF | TGCAGTGCTAAACCGCCTAGCGGGGGACTAAATGAGCAGTTCTTC
- | TRBJ1-1 | TRBV4-1 | few | CASSQDPVGKKNTEAFF | TGCGCCAGCAGCCAAGACCCCGTCGGGAAGAAGAACACTGAAGCTTTCTTT